This entry describes one T cell receptor beta chain. This sample stems from a study of siplizumab effects on memory and regulatory T cells. Every sample had approximately 10^5 of its TCR templates assayed. Clones were sequenced by immunoSEQ multiplex PCR, and TCRdb holds only the in-frame ones, with some missing. The table records 50,000 to 70,000 clones, roughly 96% of them present only once. Sequenced material: naive CD8+ T cells sorted from blood. This clonotype originated in a human donor in good health.

The CDR3 reads CASSPGLAIGTQYF. CDR3 in DNA: TGTGCCAGCAGCCCGGGACTAGCTATTGGTACGCAGTATTTT. The V and J genes are TRBV27 and TRBJ2-3, with 9 bases lining up with TRBD2. The germline V gene has CDR1 MNHEY and CDR2 SMNVEV (reference sequence). V shed 6 bases, J shed 8 bases, and the junction held 9 bases outside the gene matches. This CDR3 has 14 amino acids.